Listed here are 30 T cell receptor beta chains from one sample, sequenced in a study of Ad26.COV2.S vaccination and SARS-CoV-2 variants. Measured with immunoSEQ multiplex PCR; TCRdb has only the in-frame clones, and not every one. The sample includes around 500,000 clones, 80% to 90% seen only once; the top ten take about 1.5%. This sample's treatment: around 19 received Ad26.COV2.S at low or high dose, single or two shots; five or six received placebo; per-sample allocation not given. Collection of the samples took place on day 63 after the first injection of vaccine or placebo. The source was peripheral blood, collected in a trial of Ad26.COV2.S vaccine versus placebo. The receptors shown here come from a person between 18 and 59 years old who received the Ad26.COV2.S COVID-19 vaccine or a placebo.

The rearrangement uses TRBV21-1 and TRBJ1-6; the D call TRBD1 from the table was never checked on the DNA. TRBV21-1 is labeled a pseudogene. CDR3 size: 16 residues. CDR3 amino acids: CASSKAPQGRNSPLHF. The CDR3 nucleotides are TGTGCCAGCAGCAAAGCACCACAGGGCCGCAATTCACCCCTCCACTTT.

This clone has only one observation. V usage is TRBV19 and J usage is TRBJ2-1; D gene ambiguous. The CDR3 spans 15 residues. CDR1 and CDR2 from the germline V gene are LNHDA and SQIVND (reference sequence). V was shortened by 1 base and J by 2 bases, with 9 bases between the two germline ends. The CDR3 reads CASSIGQAPYNEQFF. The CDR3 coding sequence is TGTGCCAGTAGTATAGGGCAGGCCCCCTACAATGAGCAGTTCTTC.

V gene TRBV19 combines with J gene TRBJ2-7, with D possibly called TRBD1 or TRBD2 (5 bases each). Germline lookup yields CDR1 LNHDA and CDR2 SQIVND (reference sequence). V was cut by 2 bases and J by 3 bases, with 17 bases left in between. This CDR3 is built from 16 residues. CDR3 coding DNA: TGTGCCAGTAGTATATCAGGGACCAGAAGCGACTACGAGCAGTACTTC. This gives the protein CASSISGTRSDYEQYF.

The CDR3 sequence: CASSIQGNQPQHF. CDR3 bases: TGTGCCAGCAGTATACAGGGGAATCAGCCCCAGCATTTT. This chain connects TRBV6-5 to TRBJ1-5, with 7 bases fitting TRBD1. Losses at the gene ends were 5 bases for V and 4 bases for J; bases not matched to a gene: 2. CDR1 and CDR2 (germline): MNHEY, SVGAGI. The CDR3 spans 13 residues.

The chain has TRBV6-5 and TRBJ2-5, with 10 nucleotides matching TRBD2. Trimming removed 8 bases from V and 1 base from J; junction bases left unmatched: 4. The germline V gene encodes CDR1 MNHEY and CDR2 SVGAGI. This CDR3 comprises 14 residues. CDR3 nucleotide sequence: TGTGCCAGCCGAAGGACTAGCGGCCAAGAGACCCAGTACTTC. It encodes CASRRTSGQETQYF.

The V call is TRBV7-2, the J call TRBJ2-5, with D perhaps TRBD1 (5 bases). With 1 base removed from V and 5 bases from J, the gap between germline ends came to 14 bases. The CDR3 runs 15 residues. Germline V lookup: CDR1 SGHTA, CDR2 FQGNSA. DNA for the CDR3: TGTGCCAGCAGCTTAGTAAGGGGCCCAGGGGAGACCCAGTACTTC. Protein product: CASSLVRGPGETQYF. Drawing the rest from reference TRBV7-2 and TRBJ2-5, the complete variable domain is GAGVSQSPSNKVTEKGKDVELRCDPISGHTALYWYRQSLGQGLEFLIYFQGNSAPDKSGLPSDRFSAERTGGSVSTLTIQRTQQEDSAVYLCASSLVRGPGETQYFGPGTRLLVL.

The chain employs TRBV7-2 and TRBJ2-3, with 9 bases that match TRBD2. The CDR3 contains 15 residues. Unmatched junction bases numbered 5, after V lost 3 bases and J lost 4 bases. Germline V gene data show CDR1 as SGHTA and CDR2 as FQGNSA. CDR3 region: CASSLGGLASDTQYF. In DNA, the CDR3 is TGTGCCAGCAGCTTGGGGGGACTAGCCTCAGATACGCAGTATTTT.

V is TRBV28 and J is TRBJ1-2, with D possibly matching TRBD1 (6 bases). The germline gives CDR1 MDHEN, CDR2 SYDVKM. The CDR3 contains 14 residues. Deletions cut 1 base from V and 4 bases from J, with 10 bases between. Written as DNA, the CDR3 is TGTGCCAGCAGTTTATATACAGGGCCCTATGGCTACACCTTC. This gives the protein CASSLYTGPYGYTF.

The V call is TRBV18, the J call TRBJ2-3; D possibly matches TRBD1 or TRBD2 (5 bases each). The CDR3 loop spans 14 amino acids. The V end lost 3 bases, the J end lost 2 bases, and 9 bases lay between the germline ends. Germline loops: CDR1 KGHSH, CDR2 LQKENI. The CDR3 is CASSPRDVTDTQYF. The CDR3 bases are TGTGCCAGCTCACCCCGGGACGTCACAGATACGCAGTATTTT.

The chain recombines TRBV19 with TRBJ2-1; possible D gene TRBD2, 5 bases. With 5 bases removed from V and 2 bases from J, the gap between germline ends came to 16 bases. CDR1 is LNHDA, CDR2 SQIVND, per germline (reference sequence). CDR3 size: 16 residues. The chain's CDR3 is CASSPVRELTYNEQFF. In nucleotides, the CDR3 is TGTGCCAGTAGTCCGGTAAGGGAGTTAACCTACAATGAGCAGTTCTTC.

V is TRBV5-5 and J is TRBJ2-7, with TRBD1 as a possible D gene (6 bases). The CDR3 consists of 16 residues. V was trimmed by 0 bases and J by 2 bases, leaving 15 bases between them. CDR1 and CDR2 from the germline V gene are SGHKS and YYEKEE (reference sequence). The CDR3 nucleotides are TGTGCCAGCAGCTTGGGTTTAACAGGGTTGGCCTACGAGCAGTACTTC. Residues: CASSLGLTGLAYEQYF.

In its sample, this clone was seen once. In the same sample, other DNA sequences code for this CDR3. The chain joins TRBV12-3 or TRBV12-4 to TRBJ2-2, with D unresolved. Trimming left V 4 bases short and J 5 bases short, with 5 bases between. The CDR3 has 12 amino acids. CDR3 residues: CASSSSTGELFF. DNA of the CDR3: TGTGCCAGCAGTTCTTCAACCGGGGAGCTGTTTTTT.

CDR3 nucleotide sequence: TGTGCCAGCAGCTTGGGGCTAGCCACAGATACGCAGTATTTT. This gives the protein CASSLGLATDTQYF. V usage is TRBV5-4 and J usage is TRBJ2-3, with D possibly matching TRBD2 (5 bases). Germline-derived CDR1 and CDR2 are SGHNT and YYREEE (reference sequence). The CDR3 consists of 14 residues. Trimming removed 0 bases at V and 2 bases at J, with 7 bases between.

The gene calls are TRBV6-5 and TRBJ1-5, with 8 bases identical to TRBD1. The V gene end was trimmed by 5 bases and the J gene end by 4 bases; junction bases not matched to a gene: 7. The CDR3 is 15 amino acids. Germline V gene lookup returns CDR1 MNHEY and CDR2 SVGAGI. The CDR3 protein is CASSRTGQTNQPQHF. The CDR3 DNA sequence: TGTGCCAGCAGTCGGACAGGGCAGACGAATCAGCCCCAGCATTTT.

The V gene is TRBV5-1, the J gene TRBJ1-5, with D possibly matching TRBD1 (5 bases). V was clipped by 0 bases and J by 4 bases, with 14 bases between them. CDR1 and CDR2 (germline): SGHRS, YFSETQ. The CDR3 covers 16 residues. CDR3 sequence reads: CASSLEARDGNQPQHF. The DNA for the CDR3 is TGCGCCAGCAGCTTGGAGGCCAGGGATGGGAATCAGCCCCAGCATTTT.

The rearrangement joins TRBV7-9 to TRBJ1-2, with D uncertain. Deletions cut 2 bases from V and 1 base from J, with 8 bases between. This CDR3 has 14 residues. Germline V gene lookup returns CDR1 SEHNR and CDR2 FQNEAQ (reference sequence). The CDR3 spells CASSLKDVNYGYTF. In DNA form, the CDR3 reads TGTGCCAGCAGCTTAAAGGATGTTAACTATGGCTACACCTTC.

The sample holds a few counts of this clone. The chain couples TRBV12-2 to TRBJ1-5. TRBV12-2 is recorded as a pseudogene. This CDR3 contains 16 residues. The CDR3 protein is CASRLASGGSAGPQHF. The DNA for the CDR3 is TGTGCAAGTCGCTTAGCTTCCGGGGGAAGCGCAGGGCCCCAGCATTTT.

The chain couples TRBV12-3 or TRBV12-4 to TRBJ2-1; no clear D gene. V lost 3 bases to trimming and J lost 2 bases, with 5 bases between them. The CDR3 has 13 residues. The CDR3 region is CASSFRTYNEQFF. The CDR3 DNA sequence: TGTGCCAGCAGTTTTAGGACCTACAATGAGCAGTTCTTC.

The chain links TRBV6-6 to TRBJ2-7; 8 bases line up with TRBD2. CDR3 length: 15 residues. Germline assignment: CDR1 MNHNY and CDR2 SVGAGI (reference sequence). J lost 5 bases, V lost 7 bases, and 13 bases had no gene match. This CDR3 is CASNSRGGLGNEQYF. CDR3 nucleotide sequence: TGTGCCAGCAACTCAAGGGGGGGACTAGGCAACGAGCAGTACTTC.

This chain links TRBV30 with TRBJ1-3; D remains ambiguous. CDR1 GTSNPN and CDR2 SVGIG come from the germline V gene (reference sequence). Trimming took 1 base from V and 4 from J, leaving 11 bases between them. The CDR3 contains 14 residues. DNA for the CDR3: TGTGCCTGGAGTGGCCTGGACGGAGGAAACACCATATATTTT. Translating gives CAWSGLDGGNTIYF.

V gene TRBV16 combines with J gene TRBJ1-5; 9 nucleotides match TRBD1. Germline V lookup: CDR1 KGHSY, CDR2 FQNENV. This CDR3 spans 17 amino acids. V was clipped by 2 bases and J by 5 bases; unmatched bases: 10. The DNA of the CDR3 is TGTGCCAGCAGCCAACAGACCGGGACAGGGTGGGATCAGCCCCAGCATTTT. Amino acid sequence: CASSQQTGTGWDQPQHF.

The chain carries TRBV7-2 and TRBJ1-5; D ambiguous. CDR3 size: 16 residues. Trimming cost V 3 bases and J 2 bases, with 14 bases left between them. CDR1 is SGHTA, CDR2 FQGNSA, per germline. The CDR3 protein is CASSFLGGVGNQPQHF. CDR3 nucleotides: TGTGCCAGCAGCTTCTTAGGTGGGGTAGGCAATCAGCCCCAGCATTTT.

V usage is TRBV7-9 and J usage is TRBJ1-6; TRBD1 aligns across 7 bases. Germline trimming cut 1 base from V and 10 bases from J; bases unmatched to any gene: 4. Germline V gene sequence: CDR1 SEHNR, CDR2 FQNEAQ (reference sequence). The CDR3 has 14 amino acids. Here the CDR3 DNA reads TGTGCCAGCAGCTTAGAGACAGGGAACTCACCCCTCCACTTT. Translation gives CASSLETGNSPLHF.

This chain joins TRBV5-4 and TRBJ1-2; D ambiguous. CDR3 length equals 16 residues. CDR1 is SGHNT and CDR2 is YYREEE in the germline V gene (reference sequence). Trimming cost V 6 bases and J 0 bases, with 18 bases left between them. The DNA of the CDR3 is TGTGCCAGCACAATTATGGTGGGGAATCCTAACTATGGCTACACCTTC. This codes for CASTIMVGNPNYGYTF. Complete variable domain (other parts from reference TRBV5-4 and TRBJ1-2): ETGVTQSPTHLIKTRGQQVTLRCSSQSGHNTVSWYQQALGQGPQFIFQYYREEENGRGNFPPRFSGLQFPNYSSELNVNALELDDSALYLCASTIMVGNPNYGYTFGSGTRLTVV.

CDR3 sequence: CASRPTGGWETQYF. CDR3 coding DNA: TGTGCCAGCAGACCAACAGGGGGATGGGAGACCCAGTACTTC. The chain employs TRBV7-9 and TRBJ2-5, with 8 positions matching TRBD1. Germline V CDR1 and CDR2: SEHNR, FQNEAQ (reference sequence). The V and J ends lost 6 bases and 5 bases, in that order; junction bases with no gene match: 8. CDR3 length equals 14 residues.

The CDR3 DNA sequence: TGTGCCTGGAGACTAGCGGGAGAAGGGGAGACCCAGTACTTC. Translated: CAWRLAGEGETQYF. This sequence joins TRBV30 and TRBJ2-5, with 11 bases aligning to TRBD2. Trimming took 3 bases from V and 5 from J; bases not matched to a gene: 5. Germline V gene lookup returns CDR1 GTSNPN and CDR2 SVGIG (reference sequence). This CDR3 is 14 amino acids long. Supplemented by reference TRBV30 and TRBJ2-5, the full variable domain reads SQTIHQWPATLVQPVGSPLSLECTVEGTSNPNLYWYRQAAGRGLQLLFYSVGIGQISSEVPQNLSASRPQDRQFILSSKKLLLSDSGFYLCAWRLAGEGETQYFGPGTRLLVL.

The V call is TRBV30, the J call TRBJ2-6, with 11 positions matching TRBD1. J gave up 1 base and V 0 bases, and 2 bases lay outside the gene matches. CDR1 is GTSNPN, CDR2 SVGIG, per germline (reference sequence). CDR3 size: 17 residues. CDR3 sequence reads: CAWSVRDRGSGANVLTF. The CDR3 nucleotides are TGTGCCTGGAGTGTAAGGGACAGGGGGTCTGGGGCCAACGTCCTGACTTTC.

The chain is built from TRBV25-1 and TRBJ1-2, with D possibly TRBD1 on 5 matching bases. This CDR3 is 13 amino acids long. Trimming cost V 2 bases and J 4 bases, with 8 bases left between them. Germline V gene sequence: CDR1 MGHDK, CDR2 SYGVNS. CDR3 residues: CASSEQGLYGYTF. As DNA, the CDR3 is TGTGCCAGCAGTGAACAGGGACTCTATGGCTACACCTTC.

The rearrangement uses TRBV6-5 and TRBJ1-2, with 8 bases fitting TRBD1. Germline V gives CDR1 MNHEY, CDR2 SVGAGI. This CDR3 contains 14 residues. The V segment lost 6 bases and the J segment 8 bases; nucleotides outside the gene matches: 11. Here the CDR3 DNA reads TGTGCCAGCAGCATATATCCCAGGGGGCCCGGCTACACCTTC. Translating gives CASSIYPRGPGYTF.

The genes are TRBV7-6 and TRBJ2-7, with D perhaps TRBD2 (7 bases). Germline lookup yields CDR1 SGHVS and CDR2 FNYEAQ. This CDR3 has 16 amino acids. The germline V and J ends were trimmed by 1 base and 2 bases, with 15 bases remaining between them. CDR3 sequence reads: CASSLDDGGPTYEQYF. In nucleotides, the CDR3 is TGTGCCAGCAGCTTAGACGACGGGGGGCCTACCTACGAGCAGTACTTC. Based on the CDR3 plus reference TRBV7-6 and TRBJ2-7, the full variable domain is GAGVSQSPRYKVTKRGQDVALRCDPISGHVSLYWYRQALGQGPEFLTYFNYEAQQDKSGLPNDRFSAERPEGSISTLTIQRTEQRDSAMYRCASSLDDGGPTYEQYFGPGTRLTVT.